This passage covers 10 T cell receptor beta chains from one sample sequenced in a study of T cells after yellow fever vaccination. TCRdb passed the 5' RACE reads through MiXCR, listing each CDR3 protein once. The sample yields about 200,000 distinct CDR3 sequences, approximately 3% seen once. Sequences were derived from CD4+ T cells sorted from PBMCs, sampled 10 days after the yellow fever booster vaccination. Source of these receptors: a young man who received the YFV17D yellow fever vaccine.

This clonotype was detected many times. This chain uses TRBV7-9 with TRBJ2-5, with D perhaps matching TRBD2 (6 bases). Germline V gene lookup returns CDR1 SEHNR and CDR2 FQNEAQ (reference sequence). The CDR3 sequence is 12 residues long. With 6 bases removed from V and 5 bases from J, the gap between germline ends came to 10 bases. CDR3: CASRPAGETQYF. The CDR3, as DNA: TGTGCCAGCAGGCCTGCGGGGGAGACCCAGTACTTC. The full variable domain, in which reference TRBV7-9 and TRBJ2-5 provide the parts outside the CDR3, is DTGVSQNPRHKITKRGQNVTFRCDPISEHNRLYWYRQTLGQGPEFLTYFQNEAQLEKSRLLSDRFSAERPKGSFSTLEIQRTEQGDSAMYLCASRPAGETQYFGPGTRLLVL.

This clonotype was seen a handful of times. The chain employs TRBV20-1 and TRBJ1-2, with D uncertain. The CDR3 contains 11 residues. Germline CDR1 is DFQATT and CDR2 is SNEGSKA (reference sequence). Trimming took off 6 bases at V and 8 bases at J, with 13 bases between the two ends. The CDR3 DNA sequence: TGCAGTGCCGAGACTAGTGGAGGCTACACCTTC. Protein sequence: CSAETSGGYTF.

This clonotype showed up just a few times. The chain recombines TRBV29-1 with TRBJ2-3, with 8 bases lining up with TRBD2. Germline-derived CDR1 and CDR2 are SQVTM and ANQGSEA. The CDR3 loop spans 15 amino acids. Unmatched junction bases numbered 9, after V lost 5 bases and J lost 2 bases. As DNA, the CDR3 is TGCAGCGTTTCCGGTCGAGCGGGGGCCACAGATACGCAGTATTTT. Translating gives CSVSGRAGATDTQYF.

This clonotype has a handful of counts. The CDR3 coding sequence is TGTGCCAGCTCTAGGGCGACGAACACCGGGGAGCTGTTTTTT. Protein sequence: CASSRATNTGELFF. This chain links TRBV7-6 with TRBJ2-2; no reliable D call. The CDR3 totals 14 residues. V lost 8 bases to trimming and J lost 0 bases, with 10 bases between them. In germline, CDR1 is SGHVS, CDR2 FNYEAQ. The complete variable domain, with remaining parts taken from reference TRBV7-6 and TRBJ2-2, reads GAGVSQSPRYKVTKRGQDVALRCDPISGHVSLYWYRQALGQGPEFLTYFNYEAQQDKSGLPNDRFSAERPEGSISTLTIQRTEQRDSAMYRCASSRATNTGELFFGEGSRLTVL.

This clonotype was detected only a few times. The chain recombines TRBV7-8 with TRBJ2-3; 10 bases line up with TRBD2. The CDR3 runs 15 residues. Trimming took 4 bases from V and 2 from J; bases not matched to a gene: 3. Germline CDR1 and CDR2: SGHVS and FQNEAQ. CDR3 region: CASSSAGGITDTQYF. The CDR3 DNA reads TGTGCCAGCAGCTCAGCGGGGGGGATCACAGATACGCAGTATTTT. Drawing the rest from reference TRBV7-8 and TRBJ2-3, the complete variable domain is GAGVSQSPRYKVAKRGQDVALRCDPISGHVSLFWYQQALGQGPEFLTYFQNEAQLDKSGLPSDRFFAERPEGSVSTLKIQRTQQEDSAVYLCASSSAGGITDTQYFGPGTRLTVL.

This clonotype was observed many times. The chain has TRBV5-1 and TRBJ2-3; 9 bases match TRBD2. Germline V gene lookup returns CDR1 SGHRS and CDR2 YFSETQ. The CDR3 is 15 residues long. Trimming at V came to 3 bases and at J to 2 bases, leaving 4 bases not matched to a gene. The CDR3 sequence is CASSYRLAVTDTQYF. Here the CDR3 DNA reads TGCGCCAGCAGCTATCGACTAGCGGTCACAGATACGCAGTATTTT.

The sample holds a few counts of this clonotype. This sequence joins TRBV20-1 and TRBJ2-7, with a tentative D call TRBD1 (8 bases). The CDR3 runs to 14 residues. Trimming shortened V by 5 bases and J by 0 bases, and 14 bases separated the two germline ends. The germline V gene has CDR1 DFQATT and CDR2 SNEGSKA (reference sequence). CDR3 amino acids: CSALSGTGSYEQYV. As DNA, the CDR3 is TGCAGTGCTTTAAGCGGGACAGGCTCCTACGAGCAGTACGTC.

This clonotype came up many times. In DNA, the CDR3 is TGTGCCAGCAGCTTTTGGACAGGGCAAGAGACCCAGTACTTC. Translating gives CASSFWTGQETQYF. The chain joins TRBV7-9 to TRBJ2-5; 8 bases are shared with TRBD1. The CDR3 covers 14 residues. Germline V CDR1 and CDR2: SEHNR, FQNEAQ (reference sequence). Germline trimming cut 3 bases from V and 2 bases from J; bases unmatched to any gene: 2. The full variable domain, its missing parts supplied by reference TRBV7-9 and TRBJ2-5, is DTGVSQNPRHKITKRGQNVTFRCDPISEHNRLYWYRQTLGQGPEFLTYFQNEAQLEKSRLLSDRFSAERPKGSFSTLEIQRTEQGDSAMYLCASSFWTGQETQYFGPGTRLLVL.

This clonotype has ten or more counts. V usage is TRBV7-3 and J usage is TRBJ2-2; D might be TRBD2 (7 bases). V was cut by 2 bases and J by 2 bases, with 12 bases left in between. The CDR3 contains 16 residues. Per germline, CDR1 SGHTA and CDR2 FQGTGA. The CDR3 loop is CASSLVGGTNTGELFF. CDR3 DNA sequence: TGTGCCAGCAGCTTAGTCGGGGGGACAAACACCGGGGAGCTGTTTTTT.

A few counts support this clonotype. This CDR3 reads CSVEGLRATETQYF. The CDR3, as DNA: TGCAGCGTTGAAGGGCTCAGGGCGACGGAGACCCAGTACTTC. The V and J genes are TRBV29-1 and TRBJ2-5, with TRBD1 as a possible D gene (5 bases). Germline-derived CDR1 and CDR2 are SQVTM and ANQGSEA. Trimming took 1 base from V and 5 from J, leaving 14 bases between them. The length of the CDR3 is 14 residues.